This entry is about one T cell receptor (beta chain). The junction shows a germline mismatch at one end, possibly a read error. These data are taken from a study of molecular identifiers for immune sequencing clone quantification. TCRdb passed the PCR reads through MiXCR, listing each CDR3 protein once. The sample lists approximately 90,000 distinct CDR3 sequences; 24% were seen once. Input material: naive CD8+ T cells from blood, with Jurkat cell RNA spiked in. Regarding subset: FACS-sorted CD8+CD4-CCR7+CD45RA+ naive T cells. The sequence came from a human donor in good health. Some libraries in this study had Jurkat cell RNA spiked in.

Written as DNA, the CDR3 is TGTGCTAGCAGGCCCACAGGGATAGCCCCCTGGCGGGGGTCTGAACCCGGGGAGCTGTTTTTT. This translates into CASRPTGIAPWRGSEPGELFF. The chain combines TRBV6-2 or TRBV6-3 with TRBJ2-2; a weak D match, TRBD2 (7 bases). The CDR3 sequence is 21 residues long. Germline CDR1 is MNHEY and CDR2 is SVGEGT.